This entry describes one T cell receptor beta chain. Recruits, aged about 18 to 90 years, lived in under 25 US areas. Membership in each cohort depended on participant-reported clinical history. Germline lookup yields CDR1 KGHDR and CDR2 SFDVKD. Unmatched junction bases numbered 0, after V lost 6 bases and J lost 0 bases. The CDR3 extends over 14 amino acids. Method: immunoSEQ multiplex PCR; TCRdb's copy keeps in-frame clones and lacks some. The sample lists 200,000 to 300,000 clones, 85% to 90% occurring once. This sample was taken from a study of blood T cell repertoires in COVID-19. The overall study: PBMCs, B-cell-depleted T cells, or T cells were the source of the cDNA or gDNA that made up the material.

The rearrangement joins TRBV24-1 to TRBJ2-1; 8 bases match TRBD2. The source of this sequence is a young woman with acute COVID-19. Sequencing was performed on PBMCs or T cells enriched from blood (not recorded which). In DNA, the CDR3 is TGTGCCACCAGTCGGGGGGGCTCCTACAATGAGCAGTTCTTC. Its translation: CATSRGGSYNEQFF.